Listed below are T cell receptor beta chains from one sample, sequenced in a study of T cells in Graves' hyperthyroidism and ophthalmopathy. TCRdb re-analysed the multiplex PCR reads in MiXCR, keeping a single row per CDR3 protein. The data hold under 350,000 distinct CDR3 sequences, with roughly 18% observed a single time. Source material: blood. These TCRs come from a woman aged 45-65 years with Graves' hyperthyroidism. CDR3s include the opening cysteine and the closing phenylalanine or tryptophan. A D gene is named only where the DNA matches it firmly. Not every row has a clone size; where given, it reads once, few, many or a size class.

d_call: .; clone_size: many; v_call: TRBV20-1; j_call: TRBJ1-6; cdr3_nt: TGCAGTGCCAGTTCGGGACATGCATATTCACCCCTCCACTTT; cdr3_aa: CSASSGHAYSPLHF
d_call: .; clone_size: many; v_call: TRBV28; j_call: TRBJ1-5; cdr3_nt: TGTGCCAGCTACAACATCAATCAGCCCCAGCATTTT; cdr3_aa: CASYNINQPQHF
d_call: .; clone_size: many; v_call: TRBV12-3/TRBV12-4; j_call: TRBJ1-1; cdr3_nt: TGTGCCAGCAGTTTATTCGGGCTTGAAGCTTTCTTT; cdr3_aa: CASSLFGLEAFF
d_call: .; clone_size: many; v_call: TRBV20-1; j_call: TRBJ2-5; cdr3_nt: TGCAGTGCTCCCGAAGGAGGTAGTAACCAAGAGACCCAGTACTTC; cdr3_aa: CSAPEGGSNQETQYF
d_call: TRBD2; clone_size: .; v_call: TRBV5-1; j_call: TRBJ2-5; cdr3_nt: TGCGCCAGCAACCAACTCAGCGGGAGACAAGAGACCCAGTACTTC; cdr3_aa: CASNQLSGRQETQYF
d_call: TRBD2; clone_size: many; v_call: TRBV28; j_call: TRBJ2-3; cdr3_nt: TGTGCCAGCAGCCGGAGGACTAGCGGTCTCACAAATACGCAGTATTTT; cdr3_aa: CASSRRTSGLTNTQYF
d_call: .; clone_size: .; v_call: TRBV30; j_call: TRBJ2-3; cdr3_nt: TGTGCCTGGACTGGGCCCTGGGATGACACAGATACGCAGTATTTT; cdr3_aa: CAWTGPWDDTDTQYF
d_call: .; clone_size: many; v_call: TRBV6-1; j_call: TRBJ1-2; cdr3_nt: TGTGCCAGCAGCCCCCCAGGGTCCCACCATGGCTACACCTTC; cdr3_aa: CASSPPGSHHGYTF
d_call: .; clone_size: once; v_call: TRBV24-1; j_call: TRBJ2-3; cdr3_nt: TGTGCCACCAGTGATTTCTCGCGGGAAGACACAGATACGCAGTATTTT; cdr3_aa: CATSDFSREDTDTQYF
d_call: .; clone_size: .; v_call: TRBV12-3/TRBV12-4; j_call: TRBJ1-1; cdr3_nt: TGTGCCAGCAGTTACCCAGGGCTAACTGAAGCTTTCTTT; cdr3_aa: CASSYPGLTEAFF
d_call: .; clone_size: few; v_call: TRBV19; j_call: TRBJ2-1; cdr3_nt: TGTGCCAGTAGTCCAGGGGGGGGCAGAAGCTCCTACAATGAGCAGTTCTTC; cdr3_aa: CASSPGGGRSSYNEQFF
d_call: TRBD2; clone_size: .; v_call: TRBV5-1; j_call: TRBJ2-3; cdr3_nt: TGCGCCAGCAGCCCCTTGAGGAGCGGGAACACAGATACGCAGTATTTT; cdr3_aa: CASSPLRSGNTDTQYF
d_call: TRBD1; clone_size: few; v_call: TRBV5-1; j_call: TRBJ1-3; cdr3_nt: TGCGCCAGCAGCGTGGGACAGGGATCTGGAAACACCATATATTTT; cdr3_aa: CASSVGQGSGNTIYF
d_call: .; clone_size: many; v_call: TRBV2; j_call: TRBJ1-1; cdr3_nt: TGTGCCAGCAAGACTGGACAGACGAACACTGAAGCTTTCTTT; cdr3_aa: CASKTGQTNTEAFF
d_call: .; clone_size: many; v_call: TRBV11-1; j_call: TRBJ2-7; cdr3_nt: TGTGCCAGCAGCTTCGGGGACGAGCAGTACTTC; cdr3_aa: CASSFGDEQYF
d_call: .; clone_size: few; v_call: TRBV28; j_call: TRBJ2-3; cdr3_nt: TGTGCCAGCAGTCCCCCTCGACACACAGATACGCAGTATTTT; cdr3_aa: CASSPPRHTDTQYF
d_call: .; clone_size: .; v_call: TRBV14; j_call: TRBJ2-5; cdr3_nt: TGTGCCAGCAGCCAAAAGGGTTATGGAGAGACCCAGTACTTC; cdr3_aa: CASSQKGYGETQYF
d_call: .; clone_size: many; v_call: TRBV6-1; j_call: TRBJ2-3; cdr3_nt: TGTGCCAGCACCGTTGGGGGACCCACAGATACGCAGTATTTT; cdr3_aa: CASTVGGPTDTQYF
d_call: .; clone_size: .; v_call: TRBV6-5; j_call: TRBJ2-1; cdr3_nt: TGTGCCAGCAGTTACGTCGGGAGCTCCTACAATGAGCAGTTCTTC; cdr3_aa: CASSYVGSSYNEQFF
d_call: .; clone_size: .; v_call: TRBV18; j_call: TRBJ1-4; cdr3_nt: TGTGCCAGCTCACTCGGACGGACGCCTAATGAAAAACTGTTTTTT; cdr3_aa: CASSLGRTPNEKLFF
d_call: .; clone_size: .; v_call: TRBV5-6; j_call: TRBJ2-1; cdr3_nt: TGTGCCAGCAGCTTGATTTCCGGAGGTCACAATGAGCAGTTCTTC; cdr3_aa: CASSLISGGHNEQFF
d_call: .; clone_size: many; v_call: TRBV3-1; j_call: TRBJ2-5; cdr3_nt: TGTGCCAGCAGCAAAACATCGGGGGAAGAGACCCAGTACTTC; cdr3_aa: CASSKTSGEETQYF
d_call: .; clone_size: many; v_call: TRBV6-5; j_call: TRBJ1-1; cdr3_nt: TGTGCCAGCAGTTACGTCAGGGTGGGGGCTGAAGCTTTCTTT; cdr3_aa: CASSYVRVGAEAFF